This TCR beta chain is drawn from a study of molecular identifiers for immune sequencing clone quantification. Study results and limitations: Barcode-sharing identical TCR molecules could underestimate highly expanded clone sizes.

CD8+CD4-CCR7+CD45RA+ sorting gave the naive CD8 T cells. TCRdb re-called the PCR reads through MiXCR, storing one row per CDR3 protein. The sample shows around 470,000 distinct CDR3 sequences, about a quarter of them seen only once. Concerning this clonotype: The antigen is not known.

The CDR3 runs to 13 residues. The germline V gene encodes CDR1 SQVTM and CDR2 ANQGSEA. Trimming removed 2 bases from V and 0 bases from J, with 7 bases in between. This TCR came from a human donor in good health. Some libraries in this study had Jurkat cell RNA spiked in. V gene TRBV29-1 combines with J gene TRBJ1-1; D ambiguous. Material for sequencing was naive CD8+ T cells from blood, with Jurkat cell RNA spiked in. Subset meaning: FACS-sorted CD8+CD4-CCR7+CD45RA+ naive T cells. The CDR3 nucleotides are TGCAGCGTTGAATCCGGATTGAACACTGAAGCTTTCTTT. This codes for CSVESGLNTEAFF.